Listed here are 19 T cell receptor beta chains from one sample, sequenced in a study of shared clonotypes between healthy human individuals (dated by TCRdb to 2018 to 2020). Libraries were constructed by the immunoSEQ multiplex PCR assay. The immuneACCESS repertoire file appears here via TCRdb, limited to in-frame rearrangements. These files lack a portion of the clones; in checked studies, under half of the deficit traces to unresolved V genes, and the cause of the others is not known. Within this sample are about 710,000 clones, with around 77% of them counted one time only. The leading ten clones occupy less than 2% of the sample. The sample consisted of memory CD4+ T cells sorted from blood. The cell subset or site label, as the study defines it: CD45RA-negative fraction. The source is a woman in her thirties in good health.

The gene calls are TRBV25-1 and TRBJ2-7; TRBD1 matches at 7 bases. The CDR3 consists of 15 residues. With 5 bases clipped from V and 5 bases from J, the junction kept 12 bases outside the gene matches. Germline values: CDR1 MGHDK, CDR2 SYGVNS. CDR3 sequence (DNA): TGTGCCAGCAGTATTACAGGGGCCCTCGTTGACGAGCAGTACTTC. Translated: CASSITGALVDEQYF.

The chain employs TRBV7-3 and TRBJ2-2; D remains ambiguous. Germline values: CDR1 SGHTA, CDR2 FQGTGA. The CDR3 runs 16 residues. Trimming shortened V by 2 bases and J by 0 bases, and 10 bases separated the two germline ends. CDR3 DNA sequence: TGTGCCAGCAGCTTAGTTGATTCCGCGAACACCGGGGAGCTGTTTTTT. This sequence encodes CASSLVDSANTGELFF.

The chain combines TRBV10-3 with TRBJ2-1; 10 bases agree with TRBD2. V shed 4 bases and J 0 bases; nucleotides not matched to a gene: 21. This CDR3 contains 22 residues. Germline V CDR1 and CDR2: ENHRY, SYGVKD. CDR3 nucleotides: TGTGCCATCAGTGGAACGTCTGGGTCTGGGCTAGCGGGAGAGGGCTCCTACAATGAGCAGTTCTTC. It encodes CAISGTSGSGLAGEGSYNEQFF.

This rearrangement joins TRBV5-1 to TRBJ2-7; 11 bases fit TRBD2. J was trimmed by 3 bases and V by 3 bases; bases with no gene match: 8. The CDR3 is 16 amino acids. Germline CDR1 SGHRS, CDR2 YFSETQ. In DNA form, the CDR3 reads TGCGCCAGCAGCTACTCCGGGACTAGCGGCGACTACGAGCAGTACTTC. It codes for CASSYSGTSGDYEQYF.

The chain joins TRBV4-1 to TRBJ2-3; no firm D call. V was shortened by 2 bases and J by 5 bases, with 8 bases between the two germline ends. In germline, CDR1 is MGHRA, CDR2 YSYEKL. This CDR3 is 13 amino acids long. The CDR3 DNA reads TGCGCCAGCAGCCAACTACGGAAAGATACGCAGTATTTT. Translated, it gives CASSQLRKDTQYF.

The chain recombines TRBV6-6 with TRBJ1-4; 8 bases are a match to TRBD1. Germline CDR1 MNHNY, CDR2 SVGAGI (reference sequence). CDR3 size: 15 residues. V lost 6 bases, J lost 7 bases, and 10 bases stayed unmatched. CDR3 amino acids: CASSEGGRGLEKLFF. CDR3 DNA sequence: TGTGCCAGCAGCGAGGGGGGCAGGGGGCTTGAAAAACTGTTTTTT.

This clone was counted once. V gene TRBV28 combines with J gene TRBJ2-3; D is perhaps TRBD1 or TRBD2 (5 bases each). There are 14 residues in the CDR3. V was shortened by 6 bases and J by 5 bases, with 15 bases between the two germline ends. CDR1 and CDR2 (germline): MDHEN, SYDVKM. CDR3 nucleotide sequence: TGTGCCAGCAGCGTAAGCGGACAAGGAGATACGCAGTATTTT. It is translated as CASSVSGQGDTQYF.

This clone has a handful of counts. The chain is built from TRBV2 and TRBJ1-4, with D unclear. Germline lookup yields CDR1 SNHLY and CDR2 FYNNEI. The CDR3 spans 12 residues. V dropped 1 base and J dropped 8 bases, with 5 bases sitting between them. In DNA, the CDR3 is TGTGCCAGCAGTGAAGTGAGGGAAAAACTGTTTTTT. As protein: CASSEVREKLFF. Looking up the rest from reference TRBV2 and TRBJ1-4 gives the full variable domain: EPEVTQTPSHQVTQMGQEVILRCVPISNHLYFYWYRQILGQKVEFLVSFYNNEISEKSEIFDDQFSVERPDGSNFTLKIRSTKLEDSAMYFCASSEVREKLFFGSGTQLSVL.

As regards this clone: The same CDR3 can be traced to other DNA sequences in this sample. This chain connects TRBV5-1 to TRBJ2-7, with 10 bases that match TRBD1. The CDR3 consists of 15 residues. Trimming removed 4 bases from V and 4 bases from J; junction bases left unmatched: 8. Per the germline V gene, CDR1 is SGHRS and CDR2 is YFSETQ. This CDR3 is CASSRNLGQGYEQYF. The CDR3 DNA sequence: TGCGCCAGCAGCCGCAATTTGGGACAGGGGTACGAGCAGTACTTC. Variable domain in full (rest from reference TRBV5-1 and TRBJ2-7): KAGVTQTPRYLIKTRGQQVTLSCSPISGHRSVSWYQQTPGQGLQFLFEYFSETQRNKGNFPGRFSGRQFSNSRSEMNVSTLELGDSALYLCASSRNLGQGYEQYFGPGTRLTVT.

This clone was detected only a few times. The J gene is TRBJ2-7, the V gene TRBV10-1; weak D call: TRBD1 (6 bases). Trimming removed 6 bases from V and 2 bases from J, with 8 bases in between. Germline V gene data show CDR1 as WNHNN and CDR2 as SYGVQD (reference sequence). The length of the CDR3 is 12 residues. The CDR3 reads CASSRGPYEQYF. In nucleotides, the CDR3 is TGCGCCAGCAGCAGGGGCCCCTACGAGCAGTACTTC.

The sample holds one count of this clone. The chain employs TRBV6-4 and TRBJ2-2; TRBD1 might be the D (5 bases). The ends were cut back, 4 bases at V and 5 bases at J, with 11 bases in the middle. The CDR3 is 14 amino acids. Germline CDR1 reads MRHNA; CDR2 reads SNTAGT. The CDR3 spells CASSVRGETGELFF. CDR3 DNA sequence: TGTGCCAGCAGTGTAAGGGGTGAGACCGGGGAGCTGTTTTTT.

The J gene is TRBJ2-7, the V gene TRBV5-1; D gene uncertain. The CDR3 loop spans 14 amino acids. V was shortened by 1 base and J by 2 bases, with 10 bases between the two germline ends. Germline V gene data show CDR1 as SGHRS and CDR2 as YFSETQ. CDR3 residues: CASSLPGQTYEQYF. Written as DNA, the CDR3 is TGCGCCAGCAGCTTGCCCGGGCAAACCTACGAGCAGTACTTC. The variable domain in full, with the rest retrieved from reference TRBV5-1 and TRBJ2-7, is KAGVTQTPRYLIKTRGQQVTLSCSPISGHRSVSWYQQTPGQGLQFLFEYFSETQRNKGNFPGRFSGRQFSNSRSEMNVSTLELGDSALYLCASSLPGQTYEQYFGPGTRLTVT.

Points on this clone: Other nucleotide sequences in the sample specify the same CDR3. The CDR3 DNA reads as TGCAGTGCTCGACAGGCAGATACGCAGTATTTT. The encoded protein is CSARQADTQYF. The J gene is TRBJ2-3, the V gene TRBV20-1, with a tentative D call TRBD1 (6 bases). CDR1 is DFQATT, CDR2 SNEGSKA, per germline (reference sequence). V dropped 5 bases and J dropped 4 bases, with 7 bases sitting between them. The CDR3 contains 11 residues.

The chain carries TRBV4-1 and TRBJ2-7; possible D gene TRBD2, 5 bases. Germline-derived CDR1 and CDR2 are MGHRA and YSYEKL. This CDR3 has 14 residues. The V and J ends lost 5 bases and 7 bases respectively, with 18 bases between them. The DNA of the CDR3 is TGCGCCAGCAGCACTAGTTATGGGGAGAGGGAGCAGTACTTC. This translates into CASSTSYGEREQYF.

This clone was recorded only once. The chain links TRBV2 to TRBJ2-7; no clear D. V was trimmed by 6 bases and J by 5 bases, leaving 11 bases between them. The CDR3 covers 12 residues. The germline V gene encodes CDR1 SNHLY and CDR2 FYNNEI. The CDR3 sequence is CASRDGEDEQYF. The CDR3 DNA reads TGTGCCAGCAGAGACGGTGAAGACGAGCAGTACTTC.

This chain connects TRBV27 to TRBJ1-3, with 7 bases lining up with TRBD1. The CDR3 consists of 14 residues. V gave up 11 bases and J gave up 0 bases; unmatched junction bases: 7. The germline CDR1 and CDR2 sequences are MNHEY and SMNVEV (reference sequence). The CDR3 coding sequence is TGTGCCTTCTCAGGGGGGGTCTCTGGAAACACCATATATTTT. This encodes CAFSGGVSGNTIYF.

The rearrangement uses TRBV5-1 and TRBJ1-1, with a weak D call TRBD1 (5 bases). Trimming cost V 3 bases and J 5 bases, with 8 bases left between them. The CDR3 consists of 12 residues. From germline, CDR1 is SGHRS and CDR2 YFSETQ. Here the CDR3 DNA reads TGCGCCAGCAGCTGGAGGGGTACTGAAGCTTTCTTT. Amino acids: CASSWRGTEAFF. Drawing the rest from reference TRBV5-1 and TRBJ1-1, the complete variable domain is KAGVTQTPRYLIKTRGQQVTLSCSPISGHRSVSWYQQTPGQGLQFLFEYFSETQRNKGNFPGRFSGRQFSNSRSEMNVSTLELGDSALYLCASSWRGTEAFFGQGTRLTVV.

The chain uses TRBV10-3 and TRBJ1-5; 8 nucleotides match TRBD1. J gave up 3 bases and V 5 bases, and 3 bases lay outside the gene matches. From germline, CDR1 is ENHRY and CDR2 SYGVKD. The length of the CDR3 is 14 residues. The DNA for the CDR3 is TGTGCCATCAGTCCGGACAGGGACAATCAGCCCCAGCATTTT. Translation: CAISPDRDNQPQHF.

The gene calls are TRBV7-9 and TRBJ1-1, with D tentatively TRBD1 (5 bases). In germline, CDR1 is SEHNR, CDR2 FQNEAQ (reference sequence). Between the trimmed V and J ends, which lost 2 bases and 1 base, there was a span of 11 bases. The CDR3 has 15 residues. Here the CDR3 DNA reads TGTGCCAGCAGCTTAACGGGGGAGGGGAACACTGAAGCTTTCTTT. This sequence encodes CASSLTGEGNTEAFF.